Listed here are 25 T cell receptor beta chains from one sample, sequenced in a study of radiotherapy plus CTLA-4 blockade in lung cancer. Sequenced by immunoSEQ multiplex PCR; TCRdb stores in-frame clones only, minus some. The sample lists more than 55,000 clones; more than 60% were seen once. The specimen was peripheral blood, collected from a patient treated with radiotherapy plus ipilimumab. These receptors all stem from a human donor with non-small cell lung cancer who had a complete response to radiotherapy plus ipilimumab.

This clone has just one count. This sequence joins TRBV5-1 and TRBJ2-7, with 11 bases matching TRBD1. The length of the CDR3 is 17 residues. The germline V gene encodes CDR1 SGHRS and CDR2 YFSETQ. The junction had 11 bases not matched to a gene; V was cut back by 1 base and J by 5 bases. CDR3 DNA: TGCGCCAGCAGCTTGACTACTGGGACAGGGGGATTCGACGAGCAGTACTTC. It encodes CASSLTTGTGGFDEQYF.

J is TRBJ1-1 and V is TRBV7-2, with 9 bases matching TRBD1. CDR3 length: 14 amino acids. The V segment lost 6 bases and the J segment 5 bases; nucleotides outside the gene matches: 7. The V gene's germline CDR1 is SGHTA and CDR2 FQGNSA. The CDR3 sequence is CASSRDRDFTEAFF. The CDR3 DNA sequence: TGTGCCAGCAGTAGGGACAGGGATTTTACTGAAGCTTTCTTT.

The chain uses TRBV9 and TRBJ2-4; perhaps TRBD2 as D (5 bases). Trimming left V 0 bases short and J 2 bases short, with 18 bases between. The V gene's germline CDR1 is SGDLS and CDR2 YYNGEE. The CDR3 runs 18 residues. This CDR3 is CASSVDASGSPSKNIQYF. In DNA, the CDR3 is TGTGCCAGCAGCGTAGATGCCAGCGGTTCCCCATCCAAAAACATTCAGTACTTC.

This chain connects TRBV7-9 to TRBJ1-1, with a possible D match to TRBD1 (5 bases). Per the germline V gene, CDR1 is SEHNR and CDR2 is FQNEAQ (reference sequence). Trimming shortened V by 0 bases and J by 1 base, and 9 bases separated the two germline ends. The CDR3 covers 15 residues. The CDR3 DNA reads TGTGCCAGCAGCTTAGCTGGGGGGGGGAACACTGAAGCTTTCTTT. As protein: CASSLAGGGNTEAFF.

This clone was found once. This chain joins TRBV7-9 and TRBJ2-5; 9 nucleotides line up with TRBD1. This CDR3 has 15 residues. With V trimmed by 6 bases and J by 0 bases, 5 bases remained unmatched. The germline V gene has CDR1 SEHNR and CDR2 FQNEAQ (reference sequence). The CDR3 here is CASRQGQGYQETQYF. The CDR3 DNA follows: TGTGCCAGCAGGCAAGGACAGGGGTACCAAGAGACCCAGTACTTC. Combining the CDR3 with reference TRBV7-9 and TRBJ2-5 gives the whole variable domain DTGVSQNPRHKITKRGQNVTFRCDPISEHNRLYWYRQTLGQGPEFLTYFQNEAQLEKSRLLSDRFSAERPKGSFSTLEIQRTEQGDSAMYLCASRQGQGYQETQYFGPGTRLLVL.

The chain recombines TRBV10-2 with TRBJ1-1, with D unclear. The CDR3 contains 16 residues. The germline CDR1 and CDR2 sequences are WSHSY and SAAADI. V was shortened by 0 bases and J by 1 base, with 12 bases between the two germline ends. CDR3 coding DNA: TGCGCCAGCAGTGAGTCGACTCCAGGAGGGAACACTGAAGCTTTCTTT. Translated, it gives CASSESTPGGNTEAFF.

This clone was counted a few times. The chain has TRBV28 and TRBJ1-2; D may be TRBD1 (5 bases). The CDR3 consists of 16 residues. Trimming removed 7 bases at V and 6 bases at J, with 24 bases between. Germline assignment: CDR1 MDHEN and CDR2 SYDVKM. The CDR3 sequence is CASTPTPGRGNDGYTF. The CDR3 coding sequence is TGTGCCAGCACCCCCACCCCCGGGCGGGGGAACGATGGCTACACCTTC.

The rearrangement uses TRBV19 and TRBJ2-1; TRBD1 agrees at 9 bases. V shed 1 base and J 6 bases; nucleotides not matched to a gene: 10. Per the germline V gene, CDR1 is LNHDA and CDR2 is SQIVND (reference sequence). The CDR3 is made up of 17 amino acids. CDR3 in amino acids: CASSIAPGQGFGNEQFF. CDR3 nucleotides: TGTGCCAGTAGTATAGCGCCGGGACAGGGCTTCGGCAATGAGCAGTTCTTC. Based on the CDR3 plus reference TRBV19 and TRBJ2-1, the full variable domain is DGGITQSPKYLFRKEGQNVTLSCEQNLNHDAMYWYRQDPGQGLRLIYYSQIVNDFQKGDIAEGYSVSREKKESFPLTVTSAQKNPTAFYLCASSIAPGQGFGNEQFFGPGTRLTVL.

V gene TRBV7-9 combines with J gene TRBJ2-7; D possibly corresponds to TRBD1 (5 bases). In germline, CDR1 is SEHNR, CDR2 FQNEAQ (reference sequence). There are 12 residues in the CDR3. Trimming removed 5 bases at V and 3 bases at J, with 8 bases between. The CDR3 nucleotides read TGTGCCAGCAGCACCACAGGCTACGAGCAGTACTTC. Translated: CASSTTGYEQYF.

The V and J genes are TRBV27 and TRBJ1-4; D call uncertain. This CDR3 has 17 residues. Germline V lookup: CDR1 MNHEY, CDR2 SMNVEV (reference sequence). The germline V and J ends were trimmed by 2 bases and 2 bases, with 15 bases remaining between them. The CDR3 region is CASSLRLGAGTNEKLFF. The DNA of the CDR3 is TGTGCCAGCAGTTTAAGGTTGGGTGCGGGGACTAATGAAAAACTGTTTTTT.

The chain recombines TRBV4-3 with TRBJ2-1; D is possibly TRBD2 (5 bases). The ends were cut back, 1 base at V and 0 bases at J, with 13 bases in the middle. The CDR3 runs 17 residues. Germline lookup yields CDR1 LGHNA and CDR2 YSLEER. CDR3 bases: TGCGCCAGCAGCCAAGGGAGCGGCTTCTACTCCTACAATGAGCAGTTCTTC. Its translation: CASSQGSGFYSYNEQFF.

The chain combines TRBV30 with TRBJ1-4; possibly TRBD1 for D (5 bases). Germline V gives CDR1 GTSNPN, CDR2 SVGIG (reference sequence). V dropped 0 bases and J dropped 8 bases, with 19 bases sitting between them. This CDR3 comprises 16 residues. The CDR3 region has the DNA TGTGCCTGGAGTGTACCAGGAGGGGCCCTATACGAAAAACTGTTTTTT. It encodes CAWSVPGGALYEKLFF.

This chain uses TRBV7-9 with TRBJ2-3; D is undetermined. Trimming took off 5 bases at V and 4 bases at J, with 22 bases between the two ends. Germline values: CDR1 SEHNR, CDR2 FQNEAQ (reference sequence). The CDR3 has 17 amino acids. The CDR3 nucleotides are TGTGCCAGCAGCCACCCAACGACACGTTTCGGCGCAGATACGCAGTATTTT. Protein sequence: CASSHPTTRFGADTQYF.

J is TRBJ2-5 and V is TRBV5-1; 16 bases align to TRBD2. The CDR3 has 16 amino acids. The germline CDR1 and CDR2 sequences are SGHRS and YFSETQ. Trimming at V came to 4 bases and at J to 7 bases, leaving 7 bases not matched to a gene. CDR3 region: CASSKGLAGGPGTQYF. CDR3 sequence (DNA): TGCGCCAGCAGCAAGGGACTAGCGGGAGGGCCGGGGACCCAGTACTTC.

The gene calls are TRBV12-5 and TRBJ1-6; no clear D. From germline, CDR1 is LGHNT and CDR2 FRNRAP. V was shortened by 5 bases and J by 0 bases, with 8 bases between the two germline ends. This CDR3 has 15 amino acids. Written as DNA, the CDR3 is TGTGCTAGTGGTCCCGGGAGCTCCTATAATTCACCCCTCCACTTT. Amino acid sequence: CASGPGSSYNSPLHF.

V gene TRBV30 combines with J gene TRBJ2-3; 8 bases are a match to TRBD2. CDR1 GTSNPN and CDR2 SVGIG come from the germline V gene (reference sequence). The CDR3 has 14 amino acids. V gave up 2 bases and J gave up 3 bases; unmatched junction bases: 4. The CDR3: CAWSRGGGTDTQYF. In DNA form, the CDR3 reads TGTGCCTGGAGTCGGGGGGGCGGGACAGATACGCAGTATTTT. Based on the CDR3 plus reference TRBV30 and TRBJ2-3, the full variable domain is SQTIHQWPATLVQPVGSPLSLECTVEGTSNPNLYWYRQAAGRGLQLLFYSVGIGQISSEVPQNLSASRPQDRQFILSSKKLLLSDSGFYLCAWSRGGGTDTQYFGPGTRLTVL.

This chain uses TRBV6-5 with TRBJ1-5; no definite D call. V was pared by 0 bases and J by 3 bases, with 9 bases between. The V gene's germline CDR1 is MNHEY and CDR2 SVGAGI. CDR3 length: 15 amino acids. In DNA, the CDR3 is TGTGCCAGCAGTTACTCTCGGGGTGACAATCAGCCCCAGCATTTT. It translates to CASSYSRGDNQPQHF.

The rearrangement uses TRBV19 and TRBJ1-1; the D gene is possibly TRBD1 (5 bases). The CDR3 is 14 residues long. V was clipped by 6 bases and J by 5 bases, with 16 bases between them. The germline gives CDR1 LNHDA, CDR2 SQIVND (reference sequence). The CDR3 coding sequence is TGTGCCAGTAGCCAGGGCGGCGTCGGGACTGAAGCTTTCTTT. Amino acids: CASSQGGVGTEAFF.

This clone appeared a few times. The rearrangement uses TRBV4-1 and TRBJ2-1; D possibly corresponds to TRBD2 (6 bases). The germline CDR1 and CDR2 sequences are MGHRA and YSYEKL. The CDR3 loop spans 16 amino acids. The V gene lost 0 bases and the J gene lost 3 bases, with 12 bases spanning the gap. The CDR3 protein is CASSQESDYFYNEQFF. DNA for the CDR3: TGCGCCAGCAGCCAAGAGTCGGACTACTTCTACAATGAGCAGTTCTTC.

The chain recombines TRBV6-1 with TRBJ2-3; TRBD2 matches 7 bases. This CDR3 is built from 14 residues. V trimming: 4 bases; J trimming: 1 base; junction bases outside the gene matches: 2. CDR1 is MNHNS and CDR2 is SASEGT in the germline V gene. CDR3 nucleotides: TGTGCCAGCAGTGCAAGCGGGGGCACAGATACGCAGTATTTT. Its protein product is CASSASGGTDTQYF.

The rearrangement uses TRBV29-1 and TRBJ1-2; 10 bases align to TRBD1. The CDR3 totals 13 residues. The J segment lost 3 bases and the V segment lost 4 bases, leaving 2 bases of the junction unmatched. The germline V gene has CDR1 SQVTM and CDR2 ANQGSEA. CDR3 coding DNA: TGCAGCGTTGCCGGACAGGGGGACTATGGCTACACCTTC. Its protein is CSVAGQGDYGYTF.

The chain recombines TRBV18 with TRBJ2-2, with a weak D call TRBD2 (6 bases). V was trimmed by 3 bases and J by 0 bases, leaving 11 bases between them. The V gene's germline CDR1 is KGHSH and CDR2 LQKENI. There are 16 residues in the CDR3. Here the CDR3 DNA reads TGTGCCAGCTCACCTTCCCCGGGAGCGAACACCGGGGAGCTGTTTTTT. This translates into CASSPSPGANTGELFF.

The chain links TRBV15 to TRBJ2-3; 7 bases match TRBD1. The germline gives CDR1 LNHNV, CDR2 YYDKDF (reference sequence). The CDR3 length is 17 residues. V was pared by 3 bases and J by 4 bases, with 13 bases of the junction left unmatched. For the CDR3, the DNA is TGTGCCACCAGCAGCTTTGCGACAGGGTATGCGGCAGATACGCAGTATTTT. Encoded protein: CATSSFATGYAADTQYF.

This chain links TRBV30 with TRBJ1-2; D not resolved. Trimming stripped 2 bases from V and 6 bases from J, with 10 bases between. Germline lookup yields CDR1 GTSNPN and CDR2 SVGIG (reference sequence). The CDR3 has 12 amino acids. Written as DNA, the CDR3 is TGTGCCTGGAGTAGCGAGAGACATGGCTACACCTTC. It encodes CAWSSERHGYTF.

CDR3 residues: CAWSVSSGSPDTQYF. Here the CDR3 DNA reads TGTGCCTGGAGTGTCTCTAGCGGGAGTCCCGATACGCAGTATTTT. The gene calls are TRBV30 and TRBJ2-3; the match to TRBD2 covers 10 bases. V was clipped by 0 bases and J by 6 bases; unmatched bases: 6. The germline V gene has CDR1 GTSNPN and CDR2 SVGIG (reference sequence). The length of the CDR3 is 15 residues.